These 7 T cell receptor beta chains were all obtained from the same sample, sequenced in a study of blood T cell repertoires in COVID-19. Here immunoSEQ multiplex PCR was the method, and the copy in TCRdb shows in-frame clones only, minus some. The sample records 200,000 to 300,000 clones, over 80% being singletons. The sequenced sample was peripheral blood. These receptors were collected from a woman aged 40 to 49 with acute or convalescent COVID-19.

The chain couples TRBV6-5 to TRBJ1-1; 7 nucleotides line up with TRBD1. The trim removed 9 bases at V and 4 bases at J, leaving 5 bases unmatched. The germline V gene has CDR1 MNHEY and CDR2 SVGAGI. This CDR3 has 12 amino acids. CDR3 protein: CASTAGGTEAFF. The CDR3 DNA reads as TGTGCCAGTACCGCAGGGGGCACTGAAGCTTTCTTT.

The genes are TRBV19 and TRBJ2-3; D unclear. The CDR3 runs to 15 residues. Trimming pared 7 bases from V and 0 bases from J, leaving 14 bases between. CDR1 is LNHDA, CDR2 SQIVND, per germline (reference sequence). The CDR3 reads CASTIGASSTDTQYF. The CDR3 nucleotides read TGTGCCAGTACCATCGGAGCATCTAGCACAGATACGCAGTATTTT.

This sequence joins TRBV12-3 or TRBV12-4 and TRBJ1-2; D possibly corresponds to TRBD1 (5 bases). The CDR3 is 12 residues long. Trimming left V 8 bases short and J 3 bases short, with 10 bases between. CDR3 amino acids: CASSGRYYGYTF. The CDR3 DNA follows: TGTGCCAGCTCAGGGCGGTACTATGGCTACACCTTC.

The rearrangement links TRBV5-1 to TRBJ1-6; D not certain. Germline loops: CDR1 SGHRS, CDR2 YFSETQ. With 0 bases removed from V and 7 bases from J, the gap between germline ends came to 11 bases. CDR3 length: 15 residues. The CDR3 reads CASSLDGGQNSPLHF. DNA of the CDR3: TGCGCCAGCAGCTTGGATGGAGGCCAAAATTCACCCCTCCACTTT.

The V and J genes are TRBV9 and TRBJ1-5; perhaps TRBD1 as D (5 bases). Trimming pared 1 base from V and 6 bases from J, leaving 11 bases between. This CDR3 region has 14 residues. The germline CDR1 and CDR2 sequences are SGDLS and YYNGEE. This chain's CDR3 is CASSVQGNFQPQHF. The CDR3 DNA reads TGTGCCAGCAGCGTACAGGGAAATTTTCAGCCCCAGCATTTT. Filled out from reference TRBV9 and TRBJ1-5, the complete variable domain reads DSGVTQTPKHLITATGQRVTLRCSPRSGDLSVYWYQQSLDQGLQFLIQYYNGEERAKGNILERFSAQQFPDLHSELNLSSLELGDSALYFCASSVQGNFQPQHFGDGTRLSIL.

This chain uses TRBV5-1 with TRBJ2-1; 9 bases line up with TRBD1. The germline gives CDR1 SGHRS, CDR2 YFSETQ. The CDR3 consists of 14 residues. Trimming cost V 3 bases and J 9 bases; bases outside gene matches: 7. The CDR3 nucleotides are TGCGCCAGCAGCTGGGACAGGGAAAGAGGTGAGCAGTTCTTC. It yields the protein CASSWDRERGEQFF.

V gene TRBV6-6 combines with J gene TRBJ2-7, with 9 bases that match TRBD1. Germline-derived CDR1 and CDR2 are MNHNY and SVGAGI (reference sequence). The length of the CDR3 is 13 residues. The CDR3 sequence: CASSYSPAGTGHV. CDR3 in DNA: TGTGCCAGCAGTTACTCCCCAGCCGGGACAGGGCACGTC.